This TCR beta chain was recovered during a study of CD8+CD57+ T cells in acquired aplastic anemia. Looking at the study overall: Mean DNA quantity obtained from sorted CD4+ and CD8+ cells was 3 to 4 ug.

Patients who underwent sequencing had shown CD8+CD57+ cell expansion by flow cytometry. Patient blood was sampled before any therapy had been received. Germline V lookup: CDR1 SGHNT, CDR2 YYREEE (reference sequence). CDR3 length equals 14 residues. The junction had 2 bases not matched to a gene; V was cut back by 1 base and J by 3 bases. Genomic DNA served as template for TCR beta VDJ and CDR3 profiling. TCRdb re-derived calls from the reads in MiXCR, one entry per CDR3 protein. In the table there are 200,000 or so distinct CDR3 sequences, 40% to 50% of which are singletons. This chain links TRBV5-4 with TRBJ2-7; 9 bases fit TRBD1. The sample was sorted CD4+, CD8+, or CD8+CD57+ T cells (not recorded which) from PBMCs. The receptor was isolated from a human donor with aplastic anemia. The CDR3 reads CASSLTGQGYEQYF. CDR3 in DNA: TGTGCCAGCAGCTTGACGGGACAGGGCTACGAGCAGTACTTC. Looking up the rest from reference TRBV5-4 and TRBJ2-7 gives the full variable domain: ETGVTQSPTHLIKTRGQQVTLRCSSQSGHNTVSWYQQALGQGPQFIFQYYREEENGRGNFPPRFSGLQFPNYSSELNVNALELDDSALYLCASSLTGQGYEQYFGPGTRLTVT.